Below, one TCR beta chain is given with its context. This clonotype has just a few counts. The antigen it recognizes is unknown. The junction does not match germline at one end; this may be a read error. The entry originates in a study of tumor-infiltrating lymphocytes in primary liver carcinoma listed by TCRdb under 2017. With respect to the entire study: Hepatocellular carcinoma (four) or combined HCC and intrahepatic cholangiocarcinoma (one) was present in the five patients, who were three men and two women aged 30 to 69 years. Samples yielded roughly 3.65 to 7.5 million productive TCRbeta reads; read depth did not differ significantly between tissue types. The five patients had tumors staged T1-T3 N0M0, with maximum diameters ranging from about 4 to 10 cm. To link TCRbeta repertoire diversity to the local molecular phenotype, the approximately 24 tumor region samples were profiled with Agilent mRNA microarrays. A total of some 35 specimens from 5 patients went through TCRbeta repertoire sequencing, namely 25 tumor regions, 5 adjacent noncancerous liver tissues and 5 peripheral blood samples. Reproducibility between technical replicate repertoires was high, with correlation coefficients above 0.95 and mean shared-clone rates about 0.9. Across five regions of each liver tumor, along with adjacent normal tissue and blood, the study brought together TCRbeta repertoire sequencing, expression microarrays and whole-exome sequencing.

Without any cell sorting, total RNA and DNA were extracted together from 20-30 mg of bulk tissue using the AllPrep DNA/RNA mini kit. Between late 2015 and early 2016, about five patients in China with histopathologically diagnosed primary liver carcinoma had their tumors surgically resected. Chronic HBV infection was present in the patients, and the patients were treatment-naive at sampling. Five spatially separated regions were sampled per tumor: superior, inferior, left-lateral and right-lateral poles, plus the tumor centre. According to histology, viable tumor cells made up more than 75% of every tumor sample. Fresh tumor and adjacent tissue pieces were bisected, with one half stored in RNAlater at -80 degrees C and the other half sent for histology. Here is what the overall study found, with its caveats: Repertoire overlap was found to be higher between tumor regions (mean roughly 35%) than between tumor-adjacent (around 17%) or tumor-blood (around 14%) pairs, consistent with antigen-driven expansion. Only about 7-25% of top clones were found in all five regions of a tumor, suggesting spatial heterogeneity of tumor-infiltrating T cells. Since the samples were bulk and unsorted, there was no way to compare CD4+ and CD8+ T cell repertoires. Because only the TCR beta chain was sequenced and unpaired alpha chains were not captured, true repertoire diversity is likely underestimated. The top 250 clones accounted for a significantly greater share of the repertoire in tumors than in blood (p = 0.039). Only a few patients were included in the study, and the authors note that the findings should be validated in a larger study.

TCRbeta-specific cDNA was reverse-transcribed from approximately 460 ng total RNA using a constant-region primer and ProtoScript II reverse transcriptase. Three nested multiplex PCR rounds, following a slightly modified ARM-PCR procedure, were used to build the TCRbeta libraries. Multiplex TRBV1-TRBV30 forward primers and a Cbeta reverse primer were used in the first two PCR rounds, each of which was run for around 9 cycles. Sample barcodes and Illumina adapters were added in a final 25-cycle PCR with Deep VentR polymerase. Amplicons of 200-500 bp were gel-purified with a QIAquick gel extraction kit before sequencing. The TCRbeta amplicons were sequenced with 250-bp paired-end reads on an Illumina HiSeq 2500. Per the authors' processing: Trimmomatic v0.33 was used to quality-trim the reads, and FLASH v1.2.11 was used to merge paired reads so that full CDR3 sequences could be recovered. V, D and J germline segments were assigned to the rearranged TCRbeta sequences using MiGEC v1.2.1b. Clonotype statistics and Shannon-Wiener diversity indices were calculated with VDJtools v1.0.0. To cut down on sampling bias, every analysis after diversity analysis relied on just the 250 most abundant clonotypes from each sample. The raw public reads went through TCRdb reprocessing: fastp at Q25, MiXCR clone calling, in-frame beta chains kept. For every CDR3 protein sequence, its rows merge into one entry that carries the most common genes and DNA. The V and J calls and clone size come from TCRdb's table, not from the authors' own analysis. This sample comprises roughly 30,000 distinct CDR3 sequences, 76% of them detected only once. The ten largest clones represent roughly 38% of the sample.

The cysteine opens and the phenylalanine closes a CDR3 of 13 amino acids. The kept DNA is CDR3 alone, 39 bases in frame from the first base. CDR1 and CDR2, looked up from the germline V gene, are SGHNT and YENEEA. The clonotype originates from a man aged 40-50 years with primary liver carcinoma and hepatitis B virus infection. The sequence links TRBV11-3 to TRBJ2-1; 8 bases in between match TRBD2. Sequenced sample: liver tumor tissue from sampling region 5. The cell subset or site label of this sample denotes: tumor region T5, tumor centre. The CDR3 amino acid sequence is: CASSLTGGNGQFF. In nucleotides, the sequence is TGTGCCAGTAGCTTAACGGGAGGGAATGGGCAGTTCTTC.